Shown below are 20 T cell receptor beta chains from a single sample sequenced in a study of T cell changes during pregnancy in multiple sclerosis (dated by TCRdb to the late 2010s). Libraries were made using the immunoSEQ multiplex PCR assay. TCRdb stores this immuneACCESS table with in-frame sequences only. Part of the clones is absent; in the studies checked, under half of the shortfall reflects unresolved V genes, and no reason is known for the rest. For this sample there are around 100,000 clones; about 90% appear just once. In total, the top ten clones hold 1.9% of the sample. Specimen: peripheral blood, collected after pregnancy. The receptors were gathered from a female donor with multiple sclerosis, enrolled in a pregnancy study.

V and J are TRBV30 and TRBJ2-7, with 7 nucleotides matching TRBD1. The germline V gene has CDR1 GTSNPN and CDR2 SVGIG (reference sequence). The CDR3 has 14 amino acids. With 7 bases clipped from V and 2 bases from J, the junction kept 11 bases outside the gene matches. CDR3 DNA sequence: TGTGCCTTTGCGACAGGGAAAGGAACCTACGAGCAGTACTTC. Translation gives CAFATGKGTYEQYF. The complete variable domain, with remaining parts taken from reference TRBV30 and TRBJ2-7, reads SQTIHQWPATLVQPVGSPLSLECTVEGTSNPNLYWYRQAAGRGLQLLFYSVGIGQISSEVPQNLSASRPQDRQFILSSKKLLLSDSGFYLCAFATGKGTYEQYFGPGTRLTVT.

This chain joins TRBV2 and TRBJ1-5; D ambiguous. The CDR3 totals 16 residues. Per germline, CDR1 SNHLY and CDR2 FYNNEI. V shed 2 bases and J shed 4 bases, with 15 bases lying between them. In DNA, the CDR3 is TGTGCCAGCAGTGAAATGCCCGCCCTCGGGAATCAGCCCCAGCATTTT. Translated: CASSEMPALGNQPQHF. Using reference TRBV2 and TRBJ1-5 for the parts outside the CDR3, the full variable domain is EPEVTQTPSHQVTQMGQEVILRCVPISNHLYFYWYRQILGQKVEFLVSFYNNEISEKSEIFDDQFSVERPDGSNFTLKIRSTKLEDSAMYFCASSEMPALGNQPQHFGDGTRLSIL.

The chain joins TRBV18 to TRBJ1-6, with TRBD1 as a possible D gene (5 bases). V was pared by 2 bases and J by 6 bases, with 23 bases between. The CDR3 totals 19 residues. Germline V gene data show CDR1 as KGHSH and CDR2 as LQKENI. This CDR3 is CASSPIEFSGVASNSPLHF. CDR3 bases: TGTGCCAGCTCACCAATAGAGTTCTCGGGGGTAGCTTCTAATTCACCCCTCCACTTT.

This chain joins TRBV19 and TRBJ2-1; 13 bases map to TRBD2. CDR3 length: 15 residues. The germline gives CDR1 LNHDA, CDR2 SQIVND (reference sequence). V was clipped by 6 bases and J by 5 bases; unmatched bases: 4. CDR3 in DNA: TGTGCCAGTAGAACCGGGACTAGCGGGAACAATGAGCAGTTCTTC. Amino acids: CASRTGTSGNNEQFF.

This chain connects TRBV6-4 to TRBJ2-5; D unresolved. CDR3 length equals 11 residues. In germline, CDR1 is MRHNA, CDR2 SNTAGT. The germline V and J ends were trimmed by 8 bases and 5 bases, with 9 bases remaining between them. CDR3 sequence reads: CASLGPETQYF. The CDR3 DNA sequence: TGTGCCAGCTTGGGCCCGGAGACCCAGTACTTC.

The rearrangement joins TRBV6-5 to TRBJ2-7; 14 nucleotides line up with TRBD2. CDR3 length equals 16 residues. Germline CDR1 and CDR2: MNHEY and SVGAGI. After removal of 2 bases from V and 4 bases from J, the junction contained 4 bases not matched to a gene. CDR3 nucleotides: TGTGCCAGCAGTTACACCGGACTAGCGGGAGGATACGAGCAGTACTTC. Translation gives CASSYTGLAGGYEQYF.

This sequence joins TRBV5-1 and TRBJ1-4; the D gene is possibly TRBD1 (5 bases). V was cut by 4 bases and J by 8 bases, with 24 bases left in between. Germline V gene lookup returns CDR1 SGHRS and CDR2 YFSETQ. The CDR3 is made up of 17 amino acids. The CDR3 nucleotides are TGCGCCAGCAGCCCCGGGACGGCGGGGGAGGGAGCGGAAAAACTGTTTTTT. As protein: CASSPGTAGEGAEKLFF.

This chain joins TRBV12-5 and TRBJ2-3; 15 bases are a match to TRBD2. Germline-derived CDR1 and CDR2 are LGHNT and FRNRAP. The J segment lost 5 bases and the V segment lost 5 bases, leaving 2 bases of the junction unmatched. This CDR3 is built from 15 residues. The CDR3 DNA reads TGTGCTAGTGGTAGGGGACTAGCGGGAGGAGATACGCAGTATTTT. Translated: CASGRGLAGGDTQYF. The full variable domain, rest sourced from reference TRBV12-5 and TRBJ2-3, is DARVTQTPRHKVTEMGQEVTMRCQPILGHNTVFWYRQTMMQGLELLAYFRNRAPLDDSGMPKDRFSAEMPDATLATLKIQPSEPRDSAVYFCASGRGLAGGDTQYFGPGTRLTVL.

This sequence joins TRBV6-5 and TRBJ2-2, with TRBD1 as a possible D gene (6 bases). V shed 8 bases and J shed 3 bases, with 7 bases lying between them. The CDR3 consists of 12 residues. The germline V gene encodes CDR1 MNHEY and CDR2 SVGAGI. The CDR3 sequence is CASGGYTGELFF. CDR3 in DNA: TGTGCCAGCGGGGGCTACACCGGGGAGCTGTTTTTT.

The sample holds a few counts of this clone. This CDR3 is CAIASGSNTGELFF. CDR3 in DNA: TGTGCCATAGCTAGCGGGTCGAACACCGGGGAGCTGTTTTTT. This chain uses TRBV10-3 with TRBJ2-2, with TRBD2 matching 8 bases. The CDR3 totals 14 residues. V gave up 9 bases and J gave up 0 bases; unmatched junction bases: 3. The germline V gene has CDR1 ENHRY and CDR2 SYGVKD.

The V and J genes are TRBV9 and TRBJ2-6; 7 nucleotides agree with TRBD2. The germline CDR1 and CDR2 sequences are SGDLS and YYNGEE. Trimming cost V 0 bases and J 1 base; bases outside gene matches: 13. The CDR3 totals 20 residues. The CDR3 reads CASSVEVGGGPGSGANVLTF. As DNA, the CDR3 is TGTGCCAGCAGCGTAGAGGTGGGGGGGGGACCCGGGTCTGGGGCCAACGTCCTGACTTTC.

This sequence joins TRBV19 and TRBJ1-6; weak D call: TRBD1 (5 bases). CDR1 is LNHDA and CDR2 is SQIVND in the germline V gene (reference sequence). This CDR3 comprises 15 residues. The V gene lost 7 bases and the J gene lost 7 bases, with 17 bases spanning the gap. In DNA, the CDR3 is TGTGCCAGTACCACTCAGGGCGGGAAGAATTCACCCCTCCACTTT. The encoded protein is CASTTQGGKNSPLHF. The whole variable domain, remainder taken from reference TRBV19 and TRBJ1-6, is DGGITQSPKYLFRKEGQNVTLSCEQNLNHDAMYWYRQDPGQGLRLIYYSQIVNDFQKGDIAEGYSVSREKKESFPLTVTSAQKNPTAFYLCASTTQGGKNSPLHFGNGTRLTVT.

This sequence joins TRBV28 and TRBJ1-6; possible D gene TRBD1, 6 bases. This CDR3 is 14 amino acids long. V lost 7 bases and J 9 bases, leaving 16 bases between the germline ends. Germline CDR1 reads MDHEN; CDR2 reads SYDVKM. The CDR3 loop reads CASKAGTIGSPLHF. For the CDR3, the DNA is TGTGCCAGCAAAGCCGGGACAATCGGTTCACCCCTCCACTTT.

The J gene is TRBJ2-2, the V gene TRBV5-1, with TRBD1 matching over 7 bases. The germline CDR1 and CDR2 sequences are SGHRS and YFSETQ. With V trimmed by 0 bases and J by 3 bases, 5 bases remained unmatched. The CDR3 extends over 16 amino acids. The CDR3 coding sequence is TGCGCCAGCAGCTTGGCTGCAGGGGGTCACACCGGGGAGCTGTTTTTT. It yields the protein CASSLAAGGHTGELFF.

The chain recombines TRBV5-1 with TRBJ2-5; possibly TRBD1 for D (6 bases). V was pared by 0 bases and J by 0 bases, with 9 bases between. Germline CDR1 and CDR2: SGHRS and YFSETQ. CDR3 length: 15 amino acids. DNA for the CDR3: TGCGCCAGCAGCTTGGCCACAGGGAACCAAGAGACCCAGTACTTC. Protein product: CASSLATGNQETQYF.

This rearrangement joins TRBV28 to TRBJ1-1, with TRBD1 identical over 7 bases. After removal of 6 bases from V and 9 bases from J, the junction contained 4 bases not matched to a gene. The CDR3 extends over 11 amino acids. Per the germline V gene, CDR1 is MDHEN and CDR2 is SYDVKM. CDR3 sequence reads: CASRLTGQAFF. CDR3 sequence (DNA): TGTGCCAGCAGGTTGACAGGGCAAGCTTTCTTT.

CDR3 sequence reads: CASSVSGTGGELFF. As DNA, the CDR3 is TGTGCCAGCAGCGTCTCCGGTACAGGCGGGGAGCTGTTTTTT. This chain links TRBV9 with TRBJ2-2, with D possibly TRBD1 on 5 matching bases. V was trimmed by 2 bases and J by 7 bases, leaving 12 bases between them. The CDR3 runs 14 residues. From germline, CDR1 is SGDLS and CDR2 YYNGEE.

CDR3 bases: TGTGCCAGCAGCTTAGGACTCCTAGGAGACTATGGCTACACCTTC. This gives the protein CASSLGLLGDYGYTF. V and J are TRBV11-3 and TRBJ1-2; unclear D gene. The CDR3 is made up of 15 amino acids. Germline values: CDR1 SGHNT, CDR2 YENEEA. The V end lost 1 base, the J end lost 3 bases, and 12 bases lay between the germline ends.

This clone appeared a few times. The V call is TRBV27, the J call TRBJ1-6; D is undetermined. In germline, CDR1 is MNHEY, CDR2 SMNVEV (reference sequence). V lost 0 bases, J lost 1 base, and 16 bases lay in between. The CDR3 spans 19 residues. CDR3 in amino acids: CASSLSRPTIGSYNSPLHF. The DNA of the CDR3 is TGTGCCAGCAGTTTATCGCGGCCTACCATCGGTTCCTATAATTCACCCCTCCACTTT.

CDR3 nucleotide sequence: TGTGCCAGCAGCTTCTACGGGTCGGGAGTTAACTATGGCTACACCTTC. Amino acids: CASSFYGSGVNYGYTF. The rearrangement uses TRBV5-8 and TRBJ1-2; the D is unclear. Per germline, CDR1 SGHTS and CDR2 YDEGEE. The V and J ends lost 2 bases and 1 base respectively, with 15 bases between them. CDR3 size: 16 residues.